Detailed here is one T cell receptor beta chain. Its antigen is undetermined. Between the trimmed V and J ends, which lost 6 bases and 8 bases, there was a span of 20 bases. Germline lookup yields CDR1 MDHEN and CDR2 SYDVKM. The CDR3 loop spans 15 amino acids. The PCR was carried out with 60 Vbeta primers and 13 Jbeta primers. Produced via immunoSEQ multiplex PCR; TCRdb's table is partial and in-frame only. This table has 250,000 or so clones, about 90% appearing once. The source of the sample is a study of cytomegalovirus exposure and HLA in healthy donors. Study conclusions and caveats: Several V segments, TRBV6-2 and TRBV6-3 among them, could not be told apart and were dropped.

This chain links TRBV28 with TRBJ1-5; D call uncertain. The TCR sequence derives from a girl aged 2-10 years in good health and CMV-seronegative. Material for sequencing was PBMCs. CDR3 nucleotides: TGTGCCAGCAGCCCCCGGTCTGGGCCAATCGAGCCCCAGCATTTT. Its translation is CASSPRSGPIEPQHF.